This T cell receptor (beta chain) was captured by sequencing in a study of blood T cell repertoires in COVID-19. On the study more broadly: In each case, the material was cDNA or gDNA derived from T cells, B-cell-depleted T cells, or PBMCs.

CDR3 length equals 16 residues. V lost 4 bases, J lost 1 base, and 7 bases stayed unmatched. Germline V gene sequence: CDR1 SGHAT, CDR2 FQNNGV. Per the authors' pipeline: Reference gene primer amplification gave estimated nucleated cell counts. Assay: immunoSEQ multiplex PCR; the TCRdb copy retains only in-frame clones and omits some. V and J calls and clone size are as listed in that table; D and trimming were resolved from the DNA. The data show more than 100,000 clones, 87% seen once. Material for sequencing was peripheral blood. The sequence derives from a woman in her seventies with acute or convalescent COVID-19. The V call is TRBV11-2, the J call TRBJ2-1; 7 bases agree with TRBD2. The CDR3: CASSSLVAGSYNEQFF. The CDR3 DNA sequence: TGTGCCAGCAGCTCCCTTGTAGCGGGTTCCTACAATGAGCAGTTCTTC.